This passage covers 25 T cell receptor beta chains from one sample sequenced in a study of blood T cell repertoires in COVID-19. The table came from immunoSEQ multiplex PCR; TCRdb's copy has only in-frame clones and leaves some out. The table has about 200,000 clones, roughly 89% seen once; the top ten hold 3% to 3.5%. Sequenced sample: PBMCs or T cells enriched from blood (not recorded which). All receptors derive from a woman in her thirties who had been exposed to COVID-19.

This clone was counted only a few times. V gene TRBV5-1 combines with J gene TRBJ2-1; unclear D gene. Germline-derived CDR1 and CDR2 are SGHRS and YFSETQ. V was trimmed by 0 bases and J by 7 bases, leaving 14 bases between them. This CDR3 is 15 amino acids long. The CDR3 sequence: CASSLERTNGNEQFF. CDR3 nucleotides: TGCGCCAGCAGCTTGGAGAGAACAAACGGGAATGAGCAGTTCTTC.

CDR3 loop: CASSTPEGYTF. CDR3 nucleotide sequence: TGCGCCAGCAGCACCCCGGAGGGCTACACCTTC. The rearrangement joins TRBV10-1 to TRBJ1-2; no definite D call. Germline loops: CDR1 WNHNN, CDR2 SYGVQD (reference sequence). This CDR3 is built from 11 residues. Deletions cut 6 bases from V and 8 bases from J, with 10 bases between.

The J gene is TRBJ1-1, the V gene TRBV10-3, with D hard to call. Germline-derived CDR1 and CDR2 are ENHRY and SYGVKD. V lost 9 bases to trimming and J lost 6 bases, with 11 bases between them. CDR3 size: 11 residues. DNA of the CDR3: TGTGCCATACTCGAGGGATCTGAAGCTTTCTTT. This encodes CAILEGSEAFF.

The chain employs TRBV7-6 and TRBJ2-6; 8 nucleotides align to TRBD2. Trimming removed 5 bases from V and 0 bases from J; junction bases left unmatched: 18. Germline V gene lookup returns CDR1 SGHVS and CDR2 FNYEAQ. The CDR3 runs to 21 residues. CDR3 loop: CASSPRGGSGALSSGANVLTF. CDR3 in DNA: TGTGCCAGCAGCCCCCGCGGGGGGAGCGGGGCACTCAGCTCTGGGGCCAACGTCCTGACTTTC.

This chain connects TRBV7-2 to TRBJ1-6; D gene ambiguous. The CDR3 loop spans 19 amino acids. Trimming stripped 1 base from V and 0 bases from J, with 16 bases between. The germline V gene encodes CDR1 SGHTA and CDR2 FQGNSA. The CDR3 here is CASSLDAMRGVSYNSPLHF. The DNA for the CDR3 is TGTGCCAGCAGCTTAGACGCCATGCGCGGAGTCTCCTATAATTCACCCCTCCACTTT.

The chain carries TRBV10-1 and TRBJ2-7; TRBD1 agrees at 10 bases. CDR1 is WNHNN and CDR2 is SYGVQD in the germline V gene (reference sequence). The CDR3 runs to 16 residues. V lost 0 bases and J lost 3; bases outside the gene matches: 5. The CDR3 sequence: CASSESRDRGYYEQYF. The CDR3 nucleotides are TGCGCCAGCAGTGAGTCGAGGGACAGGGGTTACTACGAGCAGTACTTC.

The chain has TRBV10-1 and TRBJ1-1; no clear D. Germline loops: CDR1 WNHNN, CDR2 SYGVQD (reference sequence). Between the trimmed V and J ends, which lost 4 bases and 5 bases, there was a span of 11 bases. The CDR3 runs 13 residues. CDR3 region: CASSAGSGTEAFF. The CDR3, as DNA: TGCGCCAGCAGTGCCGGTTCGGGAACTGAAGCTTTCTTT.

This chain uses TRBV19 with TRBJ1-5; 8 bases agree with TRBD1. The J segment lost 6 bases and the V segment lost 3 bases, leaving 7 bases of the junction unmatched. Germline V lookup: CDR1 LNHDA, CDR2 SQIVND (reference sequence). The CDR3 has 15 amino acids. CDR3 nucleotides: TGTGCCAGTAGTATTCCCGGGACAGGCGGTCAGCCCCAGCATTTT. Translating gives CASSIPGTGGQPQHF.

The rearrangement links TRBV9 to TRBJ1-2; tentative D call: TRBD1 (6 bases). V lost 3 bases and J 2 bases, leaving 11 bases between the germline ends. Germline CDR1 is SGDLS and CDR2 is YYNGEE. The CDR3 contains 14 residues. CDR3 DNA sequence: TGTGCCAGCAGCGGACAGGCAACCAACTATGGCTACACCTTC. Its protein product is CASSGQATNYGYTF.

The CDR3 DNA follows: TGTGCCAGCAGTGAAGCGTTGGCAGGTCGAGGCTACACCTTC. It encodes CASSEALAGRGYTF. This chain links TRBV2 with TRBJ1-2; D is undetermined. The CDR3 runs to 14 residues. V lost 0 bases and J lost 8, with 13 bases in between. Germline-derived CDR1 and CDR2 are SNHLY and FYNNEI.

The chain links TRBV4-1 to TRBJ1-5; 7 nucleotides align to TRBD1. Trimming cost V 4 bases and J 3 bases; bases outside gene matches: 6. This CDR3 has 15 residues. The germline CDR1 and CDR2 sequences are MGHRA and YSYEKL. The CDR3 sequence is CASSPLQGSNQPQHF. DNA of the CDR3: TGCGCCAGCAGCCCCCTACAGGGGTCCAATCAGCCCCAGCATTTT.

The chain has TRBV20-1 and TRBJ1-6; D remains unclear. V dropped 3 bases and J dropped 8 bases, with 17 bases sitting between them. Germline values: CDR1 DFQATT, CDR2 SNEGSKA (reference sequence). The CDR3 has 15 amino acids. The CDR3 DNA reads as TGCAGTGCTAGTTTGGACTCCAATACGGATTCACCCCTCCACTTT. It codes for CSASLDSNTDSPLHF.

The chain has TRBV2 and TRBJ1-5; D is perhaps TRBD1 (6 bases). Looked up from germline, CDR1 is SNHLY and CDR2 is FYNNEI. Trimming took off 7 bases at V and 3 bases at J, with 13 bases between the two ends. The CDR3 loop spans 14 amino acids. The CDR3 loop is CASNPDSNNQPQHF. Here the CDR3 DNA reads TGTGCCAGCAACCCGGACAGCAACAATCAGCCCCAGCATTTT.

The genes are TRBV6-5 and TRBJ1-1; D unclear. Germline V gene lookup returns CDR1 MNHEY and CDR2 SVGAGI. V gave up 10 bases and J gave up 5 bases, with 23 bases separating them. The CDR3 runs 15 residues. Written as DNA, the CDR3 is TGTGCCACCGCCCCGTCCGGGGATGGTTGGACTGAAGCTTTCTTT. Translated, it gives CATAPSGDGWTEAFF.

The CDR3 region is CASTFSDTSPAFF. CDR3 DNA: TGTGCCAGCACCTTTTCGGACACCTCCCCGGCTTTCTTT. The rearrangement joins TRBV6-5 to TRBJ1-1, with D perhaps TRBD1 (5 bases). The CDR3 consists of 13 residues. Germline V gene data show CDR1 as MNHEY and CDR2 as SVGAGI. V lost 7 bases and J lost 11, with 20 bases in between.

The chain recombines TRBV25-1 with TRBJ2-7, with 7 bases identical to TRBD2. The germline gives CDR1 MGHDK, CDR2 SYGVNS. With V trimmed by 3 bases and J by 6 bases, 11 bases remained unmatched. The CDR3 runs to 15 residues. The DNA of the CDR3 is TGTGCCAGCAGTGAGGGGGGGTTGCCCGGGTCCGAGCAGTACTTC. This encodes CASSEGGLPGSEQYF.

The chain couples TRBV15 to TRBJ2-1; the D is unclear. Germline V gene sequence: CDR1 LNHNV, CDR2 YYDKDF (reference sequence). With 4 bases removed from V and 8 bases from J, the gap between germline ends came to 6 bases. The CDR3 spans 11 residues. The CDR3 loop reads CATSTQDEQFF. The CDR3 DNA reads TGTGCCACCAGCACCCAGGATGAGCAGTTCTTC.

The chain links TRBV4-1 to TRBJ2-7, with D tentatively TRBD1 (5 bases). CDR1 and CDR2 from the germline V gene are MGHRA and YSYEKL. The CDR3 length is 14 residues. The V end lost 4 bases, the J end lost 3 bases, and 13 bases lay between the germline ends. CDR3 protein: CASSRIEDNYEQYF. For the CDR3, the DNA is TGCGCCAGCAGCCGCATTGAGGACAACTACGAGCAGTACTTC.

The J gene is TRBJ2-2, the V gene TRBV29-1, with 7 bases that match TRBD1. Unmatched junction bases numbered 4, after V lost 0 bases and J lost 3 bases. CDR3 size: 15 residues. Germline loops: CDR1 SQVTM, CDR2 ANQGSEA. CDR3 DNA sequence: TGCAGCGTTGAAGACAGGGGGATCGACACCGGGGAGCTGTTTTTT. This translates into CSVEDRGIDTGELFF.

The chain employs TRBV19 and TRBJ2-7; perhaps TRBD1 as D (5 bases). V was shortened by 5 bases and J by 7 bases, with 21 bases between the two germline ends. The V gene's germline CDR1 is LNHDA and CDR2 SQIVND (reference sequence). There are 15 residues in the CDR3. CDR3 nucleotides: TGTGCCAGTAGTTCGGTCGACAGAACCTCAGTTGAGCAGTACTTC. Its translation is CASSSVDRTSVEQYF.

This clone appeared a single time. In the same sample, other DNA sequences code for this CDR3. This chain joins TRBV9 and TRBJ2-5; 14 bases are a match to TRBD2. This CDR3 contains 17 residues. After removal of 2 bases from V and 3 bases from J, the junction contained 6 bases not matched to a gene. Germline-derived CDR1 and CDR2 are SGDLS and YYNGEE. The CDR3 sequence is CASSVGLAGGTKETQYF. In DNA form, the CDR3 reads TGTGCCAGCAGCGTCGGACTAGCGGGGGGAACAAAAGAGACCCAGTACTTC. The complete variable domain, with remaining parts taken from reference TRBV9 and TRBJ2-5, reads DSGVTQTPKHLITATGQRVTLRCSPRSGDLSVYWYQQSLDQGLQFLIQYYNGEERAKGNILERFSAQQFPDLHSELNLSSLELGDSALYFCASSVGLAGGTKETQYFGPGTRLLVL.

The rearrangement uses TRBV4-1 and TRBJ2-7; D ambiguous. V was clipped by 5 bases and J by 6 bases, with 14 bases between them. The length of the CDR3 is 13 residues. Germline V gene sequence: CDR1 MGHRA, CDR2 YSYEKL. CDR3 amino acids: CASSSSGDFEQYF. Here the CDR3 DNA reads TGCGCCAGCAGCTCCTCGGGTGATTTCGAGCAGTACTTC.

V usage is TRBV7-9 and J usage is TRBJ2-7; tentatively, D is TRBD2 (5 bases). In germline, CDR1 is SEHNR, CDR2 FQNEAQ (reference sequence). Trimming pared 6 bases from V and 3 bases from J, leaving 15 bases between. This CDR3 comprises 14 residues. CDR3 in amino acids: CASSLFGEIYEQYF. The CDR3, as DNA: TGTGCCAGCAGTCTCTTCGGGGAAATCTACGAGCAGTACTTC. Filled out from reference TRBV7-9 and TRBJ2-7, the complete variable domain reads DTGVSQNPRHKITKRGQNVTFRCDPISEHNRLYWYRQTLGQGPEFLTYFQNEAQLEKSRLLSDRFSAERPKGSFSTLEIQRTEQGDSAMYLCASSLFGEIYEQYFGPGTRLTVT.

The rearrangement links TRBV5-8 to TRBJ2-7, with TRBD1 matching 7 bases. The CDR3 sequence is 16 residues long. The germline CDR1 and CDR2 sequences are SGHTS and YDEGEE. The ends lost 1 base at V and 0 bases at J; junction bases unmatched: 7. CDR3 bases: TGTGCCAGCAGCTTGCAGATGGACAGGAGCTCCTACGAGCAGTACTTC. Its translation is CASSLQMDRSSYEQYF.

The chain couples TRBV29-1 to TRBJ2-7; 9 bases align to TRBD1. CDR1 is SQVTM, CDR2 ANQGSEA, per germline. The ends lost 2 bases at V and 4 bases at J; junction bases unmatched: 3. The CDR3 contains 13 residues. The CDR3 sequence is CSVEFDRGYEQYF. DNA for the CDR3: TGCAGCGTTGAATTCGACAGGGGGTACGAGCAGTACTTC.